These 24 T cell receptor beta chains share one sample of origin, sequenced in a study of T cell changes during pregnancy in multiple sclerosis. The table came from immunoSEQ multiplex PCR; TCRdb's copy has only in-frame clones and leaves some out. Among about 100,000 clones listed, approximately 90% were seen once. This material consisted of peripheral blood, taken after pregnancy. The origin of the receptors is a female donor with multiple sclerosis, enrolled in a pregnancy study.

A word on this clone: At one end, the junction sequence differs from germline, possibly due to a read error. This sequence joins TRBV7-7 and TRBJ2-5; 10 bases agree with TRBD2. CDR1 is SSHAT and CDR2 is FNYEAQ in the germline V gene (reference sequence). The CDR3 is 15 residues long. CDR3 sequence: CASSPSGRVKETQYF. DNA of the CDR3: TGTGCTAGCAGCCCCAGCGGGAGGGTCAAAGAGACCCAGTACTTC.

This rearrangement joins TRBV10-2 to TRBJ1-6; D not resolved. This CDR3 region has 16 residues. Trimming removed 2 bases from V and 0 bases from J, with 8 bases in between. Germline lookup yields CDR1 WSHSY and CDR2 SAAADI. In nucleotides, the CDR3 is TGCGCCAGCAGTGAGGGTCCCAGCTCCTATAATTCACCCCTCCACTTT. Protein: CASSEGPSSYNSPLHF.

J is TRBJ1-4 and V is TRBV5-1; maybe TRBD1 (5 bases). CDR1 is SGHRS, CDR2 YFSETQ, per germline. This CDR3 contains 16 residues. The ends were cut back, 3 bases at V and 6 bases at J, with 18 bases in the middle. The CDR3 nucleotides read TGCGCCAGCAGCTCGGGACTGAGGGTACCTCATGAAAAACTGTTTTTT. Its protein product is CASSSGLRVPHEKLFF.

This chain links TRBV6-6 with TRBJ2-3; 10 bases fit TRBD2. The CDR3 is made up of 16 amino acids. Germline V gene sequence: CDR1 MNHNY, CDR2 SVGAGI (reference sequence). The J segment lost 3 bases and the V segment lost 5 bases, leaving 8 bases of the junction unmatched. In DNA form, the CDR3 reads TGTGCCAGCAGTCAGGCTAGCGGGAGAGGAACAGATACGCAGTATTTT. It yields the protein CASSQASGRGTDTQYF.

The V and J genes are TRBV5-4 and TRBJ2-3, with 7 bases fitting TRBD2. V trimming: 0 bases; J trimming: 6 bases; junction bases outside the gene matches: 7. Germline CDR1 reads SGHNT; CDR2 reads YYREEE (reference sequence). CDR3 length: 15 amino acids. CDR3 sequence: CASSLANGGMDTQYF. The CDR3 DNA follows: TGTGCCAGCAGCTTGGCCAACGGGGGGATGGATACGCAGTATTTT.

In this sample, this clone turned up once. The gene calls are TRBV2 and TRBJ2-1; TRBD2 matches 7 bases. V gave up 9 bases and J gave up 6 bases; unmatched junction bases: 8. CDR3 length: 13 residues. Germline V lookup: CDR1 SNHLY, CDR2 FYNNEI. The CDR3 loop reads CASTGEGLNEQFF. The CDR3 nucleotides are TGTGCCAGTACGGGGGAGGGACTCAATGAGCAGTTCTTC. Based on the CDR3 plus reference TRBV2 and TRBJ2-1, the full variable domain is EPEVTQTPSHQVTQMGQEVILRCVPISNHLYFYWYRQILGQKVEFLVSFYNNEISEKSEIFDDQFSVERPDGSNFTLKIRSTKLEDSAMYFCASTGEGLNEQFFGPGTRLTVL.

CDR3 DNA: TGCGCCAGCAGCCAAGAAGGGGGTCGGACAGGGGAGCTGTTTTTT. Residues: CASSQEGGRTGELFF. This sequence joins TRBV4-3 and TRBJ2-2, with a weak D call TRBD1 (6 bases). The CDR3 has 15 residues. CDR1 is LGHNA and CDR2 is YSLEER in the germline V gene. Trimming removed 0 bases from V and 8 bases from J, with 13 bases in between.

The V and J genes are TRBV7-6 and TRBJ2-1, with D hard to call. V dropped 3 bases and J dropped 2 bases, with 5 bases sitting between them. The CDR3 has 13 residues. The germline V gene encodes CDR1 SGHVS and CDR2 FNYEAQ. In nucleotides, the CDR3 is TGTGCCAGCAGCTTTGAGACCTACAATGAGCAGTTCTTC. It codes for CASSFETYNEQFF. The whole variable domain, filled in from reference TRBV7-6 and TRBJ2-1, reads GAGVSQSPRYKVTKRGQDVALRCDPISGHVSLYWYRQALGQGPEFLTYFNYEAQQDKSGLPNDRFSAERPEGSISTLTIQRTEQRDSAMYRCASSFETYNEQFFGPGTRLTVL.

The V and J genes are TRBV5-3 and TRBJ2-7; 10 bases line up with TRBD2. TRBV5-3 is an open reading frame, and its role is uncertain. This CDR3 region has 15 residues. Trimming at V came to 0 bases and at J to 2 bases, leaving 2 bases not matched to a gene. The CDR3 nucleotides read TGTGCCAGAAGCTTGGAGCTAGCGGGGGCCTACGAGCAGTACTTC. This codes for CARSLELAGAYEQYF.

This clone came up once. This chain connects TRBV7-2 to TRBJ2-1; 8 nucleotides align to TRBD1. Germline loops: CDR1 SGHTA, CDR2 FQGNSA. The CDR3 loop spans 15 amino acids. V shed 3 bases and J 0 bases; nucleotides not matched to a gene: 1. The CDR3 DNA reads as TGTGCCAGCAGCTTGGACAGGGCCTCCTACAATGAGCAGTTCTTC. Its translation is CASSLDRASYNEQFF.

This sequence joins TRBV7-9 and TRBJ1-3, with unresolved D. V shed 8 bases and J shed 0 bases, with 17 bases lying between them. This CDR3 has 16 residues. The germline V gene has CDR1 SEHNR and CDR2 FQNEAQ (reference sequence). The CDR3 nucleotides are TGTGCCAGCGAGGCGGGCAGGCTTTCCTCTGGAAACACCATATATTTT. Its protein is CASEAGRLSSGNTIYF.

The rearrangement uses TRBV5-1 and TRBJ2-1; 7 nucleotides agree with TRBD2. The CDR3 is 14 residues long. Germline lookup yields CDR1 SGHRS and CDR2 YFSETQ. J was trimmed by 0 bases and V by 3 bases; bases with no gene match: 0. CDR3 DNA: TGCGCCAGCAGCTGGGACTACTCCTACAATGAGCAGTTCTTC. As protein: CASSWDYSYNEQFF.

CDR3 protein: CASSLNQRGGDEQYF. In DNA, the CDR3 is TGTGCCAGCAGCTTGAACCAGCGGGGGGGCGACGAGCAGTACTTC. The rearrangement joins TRBV5-4 to TRBJ2-7, with TRBD2 matching over 10 bases. CDR1 is SGHNT, CDR2 YYREEE, per germline (reference sequence). The CDR3 totals 15 residues. J gave up 5 bases and V 1 base, and 6 bases lay outside the gene matches. The variable domain in full, completed from reference TRBV5-4 and TRBJ2-7, reads ETGVTQSPTHLIKTRGQQVTLRCSSQSGHNTVSWYQQALGQGPQFIFQYYREEENGRGNFPPRFSGLQFPNYSSELNVNALELDDSALYLCASSLNQRGGDEQYFGPGTRLTVT.

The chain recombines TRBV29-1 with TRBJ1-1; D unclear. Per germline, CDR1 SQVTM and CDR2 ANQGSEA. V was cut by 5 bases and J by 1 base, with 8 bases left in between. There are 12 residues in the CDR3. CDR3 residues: CSVQWRNTEAFF. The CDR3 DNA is TGCAGCGTTCAGTGGAGGAACACTGAAGCTTTCTTT.

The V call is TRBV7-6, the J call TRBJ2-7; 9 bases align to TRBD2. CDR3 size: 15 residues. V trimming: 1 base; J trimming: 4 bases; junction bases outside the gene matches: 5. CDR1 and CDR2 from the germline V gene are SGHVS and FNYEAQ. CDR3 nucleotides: TGTGCCAGCAGCTTAGGGGGACTAGCAATGTACGAGCAGTACTTC. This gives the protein CASSLGGLAMYEQYF.

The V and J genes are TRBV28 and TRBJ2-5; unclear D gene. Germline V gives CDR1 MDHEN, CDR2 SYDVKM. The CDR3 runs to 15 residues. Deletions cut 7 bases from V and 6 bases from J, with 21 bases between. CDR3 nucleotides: TGTGCCAGCACCCGACCAGGCTTCCCCTTCAAGACCCAGTACTTC. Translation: CASTRPGFPFKTQYF.

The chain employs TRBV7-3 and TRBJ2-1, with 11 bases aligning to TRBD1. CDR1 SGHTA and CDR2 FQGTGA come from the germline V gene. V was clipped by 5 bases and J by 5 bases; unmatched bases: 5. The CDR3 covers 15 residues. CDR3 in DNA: TGTGCCAGCAGCGGCGGACAGGGGGCGGACAATGAGCAGTTCTTC. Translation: CASSGGQGADNEQFF.

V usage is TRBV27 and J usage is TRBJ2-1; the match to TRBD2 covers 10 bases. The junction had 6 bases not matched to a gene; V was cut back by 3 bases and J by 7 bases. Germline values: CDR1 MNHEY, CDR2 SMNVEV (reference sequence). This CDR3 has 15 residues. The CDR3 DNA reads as TGTGCCAGCAGTTTGGATGGACTAGCGGTAAATGAGCAGTTCTTC. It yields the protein CASSLDGLAVNEQFF.

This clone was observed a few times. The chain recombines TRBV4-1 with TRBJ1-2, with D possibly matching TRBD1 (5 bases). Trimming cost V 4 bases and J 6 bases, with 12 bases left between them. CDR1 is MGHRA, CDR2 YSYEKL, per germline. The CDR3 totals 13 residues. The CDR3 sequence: CASSPMGRNGYTF. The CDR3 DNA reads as TGCGCCAGCAGCCCTATGGGGCGGAATGGCTACACCTTC.

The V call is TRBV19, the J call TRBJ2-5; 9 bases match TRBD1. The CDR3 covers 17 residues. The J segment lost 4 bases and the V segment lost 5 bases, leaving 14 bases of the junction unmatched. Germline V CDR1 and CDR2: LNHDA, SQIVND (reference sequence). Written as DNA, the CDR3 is TGTGCCAGTAGTTCCCCCAGGACAGGGGCGGAAGGAGAGACCCAGTACTTC. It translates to CASSSPRTGAEGETQYF.

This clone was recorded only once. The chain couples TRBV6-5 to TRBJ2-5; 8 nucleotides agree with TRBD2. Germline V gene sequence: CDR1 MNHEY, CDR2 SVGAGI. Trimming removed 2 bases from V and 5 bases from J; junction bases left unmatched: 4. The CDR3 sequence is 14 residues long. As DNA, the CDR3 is TGTGCCAGCAGTTACACAGGCGGGGGGGAGACCCAGTACTTC. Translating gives CASSYTGGGETQYF.

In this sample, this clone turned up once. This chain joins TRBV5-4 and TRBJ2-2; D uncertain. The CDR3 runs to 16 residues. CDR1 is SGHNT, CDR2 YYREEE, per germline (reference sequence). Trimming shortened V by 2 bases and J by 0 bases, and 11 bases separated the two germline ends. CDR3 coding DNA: TGTGCCAGCAGCTTTTATGGCAGCGCGAACACCGGGGAGCTGTTTTTT. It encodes CASSFYGSANTGELFF.

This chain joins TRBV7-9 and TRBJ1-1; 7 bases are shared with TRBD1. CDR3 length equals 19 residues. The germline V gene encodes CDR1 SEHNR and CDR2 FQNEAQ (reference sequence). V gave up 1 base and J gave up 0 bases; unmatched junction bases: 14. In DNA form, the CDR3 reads TGTGCCAGCAGCTTAGAAACTATCACAGGGGTGGGAATGAACACTGAAGCTTTCTTT. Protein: CASSLETITGVGMNTEAFF.

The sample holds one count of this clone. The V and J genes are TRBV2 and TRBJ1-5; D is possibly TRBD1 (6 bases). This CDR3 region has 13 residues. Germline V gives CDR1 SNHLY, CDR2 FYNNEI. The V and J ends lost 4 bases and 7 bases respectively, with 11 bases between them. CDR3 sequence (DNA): TGTGCCAGCAGTGTTGGGGGCGGACAGCCCCAGCATTTT. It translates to CASSVGGGQPQHF.